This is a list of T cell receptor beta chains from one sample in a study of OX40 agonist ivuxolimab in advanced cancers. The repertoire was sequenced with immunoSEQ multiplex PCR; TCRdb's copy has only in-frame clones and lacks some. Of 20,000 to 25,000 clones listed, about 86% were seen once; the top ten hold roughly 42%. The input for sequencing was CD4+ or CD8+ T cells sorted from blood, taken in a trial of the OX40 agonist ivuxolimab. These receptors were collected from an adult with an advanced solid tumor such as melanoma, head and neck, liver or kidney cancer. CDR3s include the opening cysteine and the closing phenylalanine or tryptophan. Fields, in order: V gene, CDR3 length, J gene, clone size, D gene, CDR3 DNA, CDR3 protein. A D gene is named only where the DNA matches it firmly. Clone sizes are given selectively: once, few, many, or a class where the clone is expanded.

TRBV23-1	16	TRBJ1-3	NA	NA	TGCGCCACCAGCCCAAACAAGTTCCCCTCTGGAAACACCATATATTTT	CATSPNKFPSGNTIYF
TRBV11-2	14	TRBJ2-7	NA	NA	TGTGCCAGCAGCTTAGTGGGCAGGGGCCACGAGCAGTACTTC	CASSLVGRGHEQYF
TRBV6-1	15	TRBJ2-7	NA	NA	TGTGCCAGCAGTGAAGCCCGTGGGAACGGCTACGAGCAGTACTTC	CASSEARGNGYEQYF
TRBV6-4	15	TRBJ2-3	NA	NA	TGTGCCAGCAGTGACTCGATACTCCCCACAGATACGCAGTATTTT	CASSDSILPTDTQYF
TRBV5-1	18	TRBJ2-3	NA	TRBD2	TGCGCCAGCAGGAGCCCCTTCGAAGGGCGGGAGGCCACAGATACGCAGTATTTT	CASRSPFEGREATDTQYF
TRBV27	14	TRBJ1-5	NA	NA	TGTGCCAGCAGTTTACAATGGAGAGATCAGCCCCAGCATTTT	CASSLQWRDQPQHF
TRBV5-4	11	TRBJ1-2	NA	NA	TGTGCCAGCAGCTGGGGCGGGGACCCCACCTTC	CASSWGGDPTF
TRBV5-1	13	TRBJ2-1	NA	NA	TGCGCCAGCACCCCTGGCCGCGCGGATGAGCAGTTCTTC	CASTPGRADEQFF
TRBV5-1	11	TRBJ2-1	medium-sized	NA	TGCGCCAGCAGCTATGGGGAGGTGCAGTTCTTC	CASSYGEVQFF
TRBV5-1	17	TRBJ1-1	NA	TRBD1	TGCGCCAGCAGCTTGGAGGGACAGGGGGCGGAGAACACTGAAGCTTTCTTT	CASSLEGQGAENTEAFF
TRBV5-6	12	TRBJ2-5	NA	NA	TGTGCCAGCAGCTCCAGTGGAGAGACCCAGTACTTC	CASSSSGETQYF
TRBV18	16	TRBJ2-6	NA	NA	TGTGCCAGCTCACCGGAAGGGGCAAGGGGGGCCAACGTCCTGACTTTC	CASSPEGARGANVLTF
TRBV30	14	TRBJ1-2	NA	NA	TGTGCCTGCCCTTTAGGAGGGTGGCGCTATGGCTACACCTTC	CACPLGGWRYGYTF
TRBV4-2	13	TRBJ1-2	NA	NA	TGTGCCAGCAGCCAAGGGGGCAACTATGGCTACACCTTC	CASSQGGNYGYTF
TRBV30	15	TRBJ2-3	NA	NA	TGTGCCTGGAGTGTGGTCAGCGGGTACACAGATACGCAGTATTTT	CAWSVVSGYTDTQYF
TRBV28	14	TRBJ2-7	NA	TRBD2	TGTGCCAGCAGTTTTTTGACTAGCTCACGCGAGCAGTACTTC	CASSFLTSSREQYF
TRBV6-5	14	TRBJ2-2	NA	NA	TGTGCCAGCAGTTACGGCGGTTACACCGGGGAGCTGTTTTTT	CASSYGGYTGELFF
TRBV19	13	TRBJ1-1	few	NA	TGTGCCAGTAGTACAGGGTGGAACACTGAAGCTTTCTTT	CASSTGWNTEAFF
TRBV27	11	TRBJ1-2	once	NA	TGTGCCAGCAACGGGGGCTCTGGCTACACCTTC	CASNGGSGYTF
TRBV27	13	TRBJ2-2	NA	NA	TGTGCCAGCAGTCCAACGAACACCGGGGAGCTGTTTTTT	CASSPTNTGELFF
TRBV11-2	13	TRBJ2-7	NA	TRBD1	TGTGCCAGCAGCTTAATAGACAGGGTCGAGCAGTACTTC	CASSLIDRVEQYF
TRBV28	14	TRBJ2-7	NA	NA	TGTGCCAGCAGTTCTAGGACTCCCTCCTACGAGCAGTACTTC	CASSSRTPSYEQYF
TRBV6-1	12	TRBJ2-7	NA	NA	TGTGCCAGCAGAGACATTCCCTACGAGCAGTACTTC	CASRDIPYEQYF
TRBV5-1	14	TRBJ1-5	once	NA	TGCGCCAGCAGCCCCTCAGGGCCCAATCAGCCCCAGCATTTT	CASSPSGPNQPQHF
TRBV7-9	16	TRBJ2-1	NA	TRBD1	TGTGCCAGCAGCTCGGACAGGGGGCTTAGGTACAATGAGCAGTTCTTC	CASSSDRGLRYNEQFF
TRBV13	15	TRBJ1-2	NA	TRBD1	TGTGCCAGCAGCGCCGCCGGGACAGATGACTTAAGCTACACCTTC	CASSAAGTDDLSYTF
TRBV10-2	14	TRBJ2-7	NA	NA	TGCGCCAGCAGTCCTCCGGGACCGACGGACGAGCAGTACTTC	CASSPPGPTDEQYF
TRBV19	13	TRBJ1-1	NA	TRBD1	TGTGCCAGTACGGACAGGGGTTCCACTGAAGCTTTCTTT	CASTDRGSTEAFF
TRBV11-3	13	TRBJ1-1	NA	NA	TGTGCCAGCAGCTTAGGACAGTCCACTGAAGCTTTCTTT	CASSLGQSTEAFF
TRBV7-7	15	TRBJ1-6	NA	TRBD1	TGTGCTAGCAGCTTCCCGGGACAGGATAATTCACCCCTCCACTTT	CASSFPGQDNSPLHF
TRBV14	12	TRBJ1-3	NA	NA	TGTGCCAGCAGCCCGGGGGGAAACACCATATATTTT	CASSPGGNTIYF